The T cell receptor (beta chain) described here comes from a study of T cells in Graves' hyperthyroidism and ophthalmopathy. Study-wide results and limits: Most thyroid clonotypes with frequency above 0.001 were detected in blood. Model predictions of ophthalmopathy came a median approximately 6.8 months before onset.

This clonotype has only a few counts. Its matching antigen is unknown. This CDR3 region has 14 residues. V was clipped by 1 base and J by 2 bases, with 12 bases between them. Per the germline V gene, CDR1 is DFQATT and CDR2 is SNEGSKA (reference sequence). Patients were aged 18 to 65, had disease duration under 2 months, and had newly diagnosed hyperthyroidism. Regions amplified from RNA transcripts were the TCR beta CDR3 regions. An initial round of RT-PCR targeting the TCR CDR3 relied on the HTBI primer set. TCRdb re-analysed the multiplex PCR reads in MiXCR, keeping a single row per CDR3 protein. The sample lists some 560,000 distinct CDR3 sequences; 12% to 15% were seen once.

What was sequenced was blood. The V and J genes are TRBV20-1 and TRBJ2-7; D is perhaps TRBD2 (5 bases). The TCR sequence derives from a woman aged 40 to 50 with Graves' hyperthyroidism. CDR3 sequence: CSARVYGETYEQYF. In nucleotides, the CDR3 is TGCAGTGCTAGAGTTTATGGGGAGACCTACGAGCAGTACTTC.